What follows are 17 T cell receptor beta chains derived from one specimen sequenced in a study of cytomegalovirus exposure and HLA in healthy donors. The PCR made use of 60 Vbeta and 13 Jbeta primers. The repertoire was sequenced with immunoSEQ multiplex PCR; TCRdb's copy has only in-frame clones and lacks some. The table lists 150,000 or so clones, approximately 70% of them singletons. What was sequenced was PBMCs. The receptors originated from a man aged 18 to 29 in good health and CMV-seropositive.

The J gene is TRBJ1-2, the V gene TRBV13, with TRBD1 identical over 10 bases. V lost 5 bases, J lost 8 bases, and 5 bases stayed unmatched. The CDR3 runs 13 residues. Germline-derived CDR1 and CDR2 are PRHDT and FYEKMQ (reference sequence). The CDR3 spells CASSKGTGAGYTF. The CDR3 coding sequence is TGTGCCAGCAGCAAAGGGACAGGGGCCGGCTACACCTTC.

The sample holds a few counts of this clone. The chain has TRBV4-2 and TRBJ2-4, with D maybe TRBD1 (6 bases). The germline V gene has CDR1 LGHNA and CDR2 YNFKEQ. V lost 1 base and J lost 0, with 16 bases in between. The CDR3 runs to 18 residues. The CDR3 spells CASSQARWDTIAKNIQYF. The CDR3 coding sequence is TGTGCCAGCAGCCAAGCACGTTGGGACACCATAGCCAAAAACATTCAGTACTTC.

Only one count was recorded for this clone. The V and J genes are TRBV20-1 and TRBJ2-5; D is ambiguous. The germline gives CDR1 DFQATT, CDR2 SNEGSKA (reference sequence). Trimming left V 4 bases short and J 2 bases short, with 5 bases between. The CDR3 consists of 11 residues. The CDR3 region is CSATPQETQYF. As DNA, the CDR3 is TGCAGTGCTACCCCTCAAGAGACCCAGTACTTC.

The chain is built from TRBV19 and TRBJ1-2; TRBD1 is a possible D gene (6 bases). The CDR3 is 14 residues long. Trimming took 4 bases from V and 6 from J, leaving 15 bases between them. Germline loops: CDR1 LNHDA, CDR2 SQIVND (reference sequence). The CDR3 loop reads CASSTSGHTNGYTF. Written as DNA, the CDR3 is TGTGCCAGTAGTACCTCGGGACATACAAATGGCTACACCTTC.

The CDR3 DNA follows: TGTGCCTGGAGTGTAGAGGCGCCAGGGGAAGAGACCCAGTACTTC. Its protein is CAWSVEAPGEETQYF. The gene calls are TRBV30 and TRBJ2-5; possible D gene TRBD1, 6 bases. CDR3 size: 15 residues. Deletions cut 0 bases from V and 3 bases from J, with 14 bases between. Per germline, CDR1 GTSNPN and CDR2 SVGIG (reference sequence).

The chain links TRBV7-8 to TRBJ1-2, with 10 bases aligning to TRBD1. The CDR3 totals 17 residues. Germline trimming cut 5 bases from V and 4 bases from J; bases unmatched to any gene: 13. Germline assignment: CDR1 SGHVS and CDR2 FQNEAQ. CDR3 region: CASSDGTGELKTYGYTF. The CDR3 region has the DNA TGTGCCAGCAGCGACGGGACAGGGGAGTTAAAGACCTATGGCTACACCTTC.

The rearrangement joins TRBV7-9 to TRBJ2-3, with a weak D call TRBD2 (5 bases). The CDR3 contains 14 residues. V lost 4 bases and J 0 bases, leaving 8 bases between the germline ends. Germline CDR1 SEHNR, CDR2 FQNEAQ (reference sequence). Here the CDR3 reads CASSSSTSTDTQYF. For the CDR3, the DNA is TGTGCCAGCAGCTCTAGCACTAGCACAGATACGCAGTATTTT.

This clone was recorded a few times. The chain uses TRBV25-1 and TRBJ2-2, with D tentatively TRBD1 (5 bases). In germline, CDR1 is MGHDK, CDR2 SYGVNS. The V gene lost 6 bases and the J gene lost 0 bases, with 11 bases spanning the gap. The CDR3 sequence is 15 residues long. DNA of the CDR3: TGTGCCAGCAGCCAGGGAACCACGAACACCGGGGAGCTGTTTTTT. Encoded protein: CASSQGTTNTGELFF.

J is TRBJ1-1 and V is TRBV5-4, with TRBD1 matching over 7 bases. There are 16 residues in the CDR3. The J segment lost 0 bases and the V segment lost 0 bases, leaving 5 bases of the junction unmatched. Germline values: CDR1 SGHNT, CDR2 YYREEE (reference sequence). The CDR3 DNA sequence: TGTGCCAGCAGCTTGGGGGGACAGAAAATGAACACTGAAGCTTTCTTT. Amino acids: CASSLGGQKMNTEAFF.

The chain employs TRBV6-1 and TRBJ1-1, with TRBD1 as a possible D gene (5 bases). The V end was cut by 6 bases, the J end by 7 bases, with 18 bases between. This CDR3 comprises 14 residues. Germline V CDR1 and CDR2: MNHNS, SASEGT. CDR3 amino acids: CASRYGGGAVEAFF. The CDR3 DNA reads TGTGCCAGCAGATACGGGGGAGGGGCGGTTGAAGCTTTCTTT.

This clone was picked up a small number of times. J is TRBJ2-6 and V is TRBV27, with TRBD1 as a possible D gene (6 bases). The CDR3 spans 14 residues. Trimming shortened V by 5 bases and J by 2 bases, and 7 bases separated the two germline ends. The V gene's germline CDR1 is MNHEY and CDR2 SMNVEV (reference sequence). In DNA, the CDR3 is TGTGCCAGCAGTACAGGGACTGGGGCCAACGTCCTGACTTTC. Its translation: CASSTGTGANVLTF.

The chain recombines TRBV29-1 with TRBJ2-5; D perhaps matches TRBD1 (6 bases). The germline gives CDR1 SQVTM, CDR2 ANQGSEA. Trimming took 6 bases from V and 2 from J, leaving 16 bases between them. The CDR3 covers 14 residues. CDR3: CSVTGTTLQETQYF. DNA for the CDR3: TGCAGCGTCACCGGGACAACCCTTCAAGAGACCCAGTACTTC.

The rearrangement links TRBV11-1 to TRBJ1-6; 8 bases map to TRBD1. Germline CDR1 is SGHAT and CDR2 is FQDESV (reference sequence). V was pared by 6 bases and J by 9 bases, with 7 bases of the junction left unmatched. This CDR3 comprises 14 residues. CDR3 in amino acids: CASSLTGDTSPLHF. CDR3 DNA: TGTGCCAGCAGTCTGACAGGGGACACTTCACCCCTCCACTTT.

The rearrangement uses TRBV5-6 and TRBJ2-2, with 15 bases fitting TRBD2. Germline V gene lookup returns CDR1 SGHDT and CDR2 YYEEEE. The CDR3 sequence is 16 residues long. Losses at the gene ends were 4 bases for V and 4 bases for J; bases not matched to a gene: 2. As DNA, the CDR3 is TGTGCCAGCAGCGCGGGACTAGCGGGAGGCACCGGGGAGCTGTTTTTT. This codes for CASSAGLAGGTGELFF.

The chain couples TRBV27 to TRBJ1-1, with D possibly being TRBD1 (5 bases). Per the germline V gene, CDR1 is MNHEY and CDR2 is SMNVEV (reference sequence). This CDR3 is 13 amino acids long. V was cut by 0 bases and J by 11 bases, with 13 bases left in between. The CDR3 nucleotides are TGTGCCAGCAGTTTATCCTGGGGGGTCGAGGCTTTCTTT. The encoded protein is CASSLSWGVEAFF.

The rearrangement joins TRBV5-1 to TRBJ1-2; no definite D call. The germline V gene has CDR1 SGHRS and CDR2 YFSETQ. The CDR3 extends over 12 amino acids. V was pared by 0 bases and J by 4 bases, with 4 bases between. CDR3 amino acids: CASSLDGYGYTF. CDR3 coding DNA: TGCGCCAGCAGCTTGGACGGCTATGGCTACACCTTC.

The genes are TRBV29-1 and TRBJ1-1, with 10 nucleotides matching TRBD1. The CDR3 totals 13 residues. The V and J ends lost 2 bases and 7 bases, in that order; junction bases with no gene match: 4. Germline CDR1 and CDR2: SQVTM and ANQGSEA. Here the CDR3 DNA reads TGCAGCGTTGAAAGGGACAGGGGAGATGAAGCTTTCTTT. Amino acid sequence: CSVERDRGDEAFF.